The sequence of this T cell receptor (beta chain) was determined in a study of regulatory T cells in long-lasting Graves disease. Study summary: Prior antithyroid drug treatment in newly diagnosed Graves' patients lasted under 3 months.

Arm-PCR with iRepertoire HTBI primers amplified the CDR3 regions for these TCR beta libraries. A single record per CDR3 protein comes from TCRdb applying MiXCR to the multiplex PCR reads. The sample includes roughly 380,000 distinct CDR3 sequences, roughly 15% of them seen just once. This clonotype was seen at least ten times. As to time point: newly diagnosed GD, antithyroid drugs for less than 3 months. PBMC-derived RNA was used for the TCR library. The CDR3 covers 17 residues. CDR1 and CDR2 (germline): SGDLS, YYNGEE. Unmatched junction bases numbered 10, after V lost 0 bases and J lost 2 bases. The V gene is TRBV9, the J gene TRBJ2-5; TRBD1 matches 7 bases. The sample was peripheral blood mononuclear cells (PBMCs), taken at new diagnosis, from a patient treated with antithyroid drugs. The source is a female donor with Graves disease. This chain's CDR3 is CASSVGPPDRAQETQYF. The CDR3 coding sequence is TGTGCCAGCAGCGTAGGCCCCCCTGACAGGGCACAAGAGACCCAGTACTTC.